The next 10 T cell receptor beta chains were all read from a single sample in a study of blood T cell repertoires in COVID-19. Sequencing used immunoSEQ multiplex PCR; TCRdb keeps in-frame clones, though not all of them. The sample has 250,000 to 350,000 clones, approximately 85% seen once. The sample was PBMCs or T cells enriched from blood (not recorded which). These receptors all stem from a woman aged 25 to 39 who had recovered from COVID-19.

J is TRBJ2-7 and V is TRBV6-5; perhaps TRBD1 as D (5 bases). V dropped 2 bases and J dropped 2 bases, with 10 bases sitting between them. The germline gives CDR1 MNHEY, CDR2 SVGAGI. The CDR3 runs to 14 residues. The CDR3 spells CASSYDSRAYEQYF. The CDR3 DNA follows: TGTGCCAGCAGTTACGACAGTAGAGCCTACGAGCAGTACTTC.

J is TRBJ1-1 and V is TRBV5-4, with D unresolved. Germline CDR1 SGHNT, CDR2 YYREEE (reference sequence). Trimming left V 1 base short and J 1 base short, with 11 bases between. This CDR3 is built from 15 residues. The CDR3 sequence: CASSLRGAANTEAFF. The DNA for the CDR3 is TGTGCCAGCAGCTTGAGAGGTGCCGCGAACACTGAAGCTTTCTTT.

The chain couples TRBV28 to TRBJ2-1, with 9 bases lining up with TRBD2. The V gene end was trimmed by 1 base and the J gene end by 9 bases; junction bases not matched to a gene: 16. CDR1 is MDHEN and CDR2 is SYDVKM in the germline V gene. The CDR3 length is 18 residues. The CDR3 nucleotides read TGTGCCAGCAGTTTATTTGGGGATGGGCTAGCGGGAAATGGTGAGCAGTTCTTC. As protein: CASSLFGDGLAGNGEQFF.

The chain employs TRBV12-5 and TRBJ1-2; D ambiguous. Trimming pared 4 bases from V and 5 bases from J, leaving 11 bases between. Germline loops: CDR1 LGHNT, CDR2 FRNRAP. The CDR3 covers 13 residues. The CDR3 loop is CASGYQTGYGYTF. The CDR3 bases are TGTGCTAGTGGTTACCAGACGGGATATGGCTACACCTTC.

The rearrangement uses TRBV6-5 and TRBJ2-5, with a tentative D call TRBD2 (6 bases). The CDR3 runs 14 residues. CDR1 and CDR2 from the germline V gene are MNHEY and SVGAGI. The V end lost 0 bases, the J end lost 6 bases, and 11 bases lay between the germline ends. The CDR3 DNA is TGTGCCAGCAGTTACTCCCGGGACTTAAAGACCCAGTACTTC. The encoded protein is CASSYSRDLKTQYF.

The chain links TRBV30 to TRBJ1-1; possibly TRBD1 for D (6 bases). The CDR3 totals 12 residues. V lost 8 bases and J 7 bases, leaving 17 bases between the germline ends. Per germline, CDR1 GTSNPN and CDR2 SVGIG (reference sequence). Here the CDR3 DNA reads TGTGCCGGGGAAGGGGGGGCGTTTGAAGCTTTCTTT. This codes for CAGEGGAFEAFF.

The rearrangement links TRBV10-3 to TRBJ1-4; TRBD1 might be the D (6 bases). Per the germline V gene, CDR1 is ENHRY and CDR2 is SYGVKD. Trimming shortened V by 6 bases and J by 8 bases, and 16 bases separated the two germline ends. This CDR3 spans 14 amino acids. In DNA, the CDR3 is TGTGCCATCAGCTTTGACAGGCTCGCCGAAAAACTGTTTTTT. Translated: CAISFDRLAEKLFF.

CDR3 DNA sequence: TGCGCCAGCAGCTTAAGCTCATTGCCGGTTGAAAAACTGTTTTTT. Translation gives CASSLSSLPVEKLFF. This chain links TRBV5-1 with TRBJ1-4; D gene unclear. Between the trimmed V and J ends, which lost 2 bases and 7 bases, there was a span of 15 bases. The germline V gene has CDR1 SGHRS and CDR2 YFSETQ. CDR3 length: 15 amino acids.

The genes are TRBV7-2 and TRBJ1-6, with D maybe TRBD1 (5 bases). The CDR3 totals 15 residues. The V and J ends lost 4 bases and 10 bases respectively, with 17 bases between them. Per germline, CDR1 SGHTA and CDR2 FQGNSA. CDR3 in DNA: TGTGCCAGCAGCTGGGAGGCCCAGGGTACCTCACCCCTCCACTTT. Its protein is CASSWEAQGTSPLHF.

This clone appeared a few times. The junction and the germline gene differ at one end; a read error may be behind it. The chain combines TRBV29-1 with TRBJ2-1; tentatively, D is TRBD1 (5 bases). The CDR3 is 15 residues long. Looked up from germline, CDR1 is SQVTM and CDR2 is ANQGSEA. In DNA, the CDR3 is TGCAGCGTTCAGGGATCCCCAATCTCCAACAATGAGCAGTTCTTC. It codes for CSVQGSPISNNEQFF.